This TCR beta chain was sequenced during a study of blood T cell repertoires in COVID-19. Looking at the study overall: The origin of the acute and convalescent COVID-19 samples was the United States, Italy and Spain.

Looked up from germline, CDR1 is SGHRS and CDR2 is YFSETQ. Trimming removed 0 bases from V and 4 bases from J; junction bases left unmatched: 6. The CDR3 length is 15 residues. Some clones are missing from TCRdb's copy, which holds only in-frame ones; the method was immunoSEQ multiplex PCR. The sample lists about 400,000 clones; around 87% were seen once. The clonotype originates from a human donor in a cohort sampled during active COVID-19. The sample consisted of peripheral blood. The chain is built from TRBV5-1 and TRBJ2-5; TRBD2 matches 7 bases. CDR3 sequence reads: CASSLAAASGETQYF. The CDR3 DNA reads TGCGCCAGCAGCTTGGCGGCCGCTAGCGGAGAGACCCAGTACTTC.